This TCR beta chain was profiled in a study of blood T cell repertoires in COVID-19. Using immunoSEQ multiplex PCR, the repertoire was profiled, and TCRdb retains in-frame clones only, with some absent. In the table there are about 160,000 clones, about four fifths of which are singletons. This CDR3 contains 16 residues. This clone occurred once. Residents of 24 US areas, aged roughly 18 to 95 years, made up the participants. In assigning cohorts, the study relied on participant-reported clinical history. Donors in Cohort 3 counted as recovered after two negative PCRs, clearance, or symptom resolution.

Sequencing was done on a sample of PBMCs or T cells enriched from blood (not recorded which). The chain links TRBV21-1 to TRBJ1-5; the table's D call, TRBD1, was not checked against the DNA. TRBV21-1 is flagged as a pseudogene. This receptor was taken from a woman between 55 and 75 years old who had recovered from COVID-19. The CDR3 is CASSARWPNSNQPQHF. CDR3 coding DNA: TGTGCCAGCAGCGCCAGGTGGCCTAATAGCAATCAGCCCCAGCATTTT.